Detailed here is one T cell receptor beta chain. Its antigen is not identified. The germline V and J ends were trimmed by 6 bases and 2 bases, with 12 bases remaining between them. Germline V lookup: CDR1 SQVTM, CDR2 ANQGSEA. The CDR3 runs 13 residues. Reverse transcribed after extraction, RNA yielded cDNA as the sequencing template. Clones were read by immunoSEQ multiplex PCR, and TCRdb kept only the in-frame ones, dropping some. The table has under 300,000 clones, roughly two thirds seen once. These data come from a study of CD8+ T cells in alopecia areata. Study information: The protocol delivered tofacitinib for 6 to 18 months, then withdrew it for 6 months.

Collection of lesional scalp punch biopsies and peripheral blood was performed in alopecia areata patients. Study-level results: Clonality in lesional scalp, especially alopecia totalis/universalis, exceeded that of normal scalp. Possibly because of HLA-related factors, TCR sharing was less clear across patients than in mice.

This receptor was identified in a human donor with alopecia areata. J is TRBJ2-3 and V is TRBV29-1; TRBD2 might be the D (5 bases). The starting material was CD4+ T cells sorted from blood, obtained at week 0. Here the CDR3 DNA reads TGCAGCGTGGGGTCCGGGATCACAGATACGCAGTATTTT. Translated, it gives CSVGSGITDTQYF.